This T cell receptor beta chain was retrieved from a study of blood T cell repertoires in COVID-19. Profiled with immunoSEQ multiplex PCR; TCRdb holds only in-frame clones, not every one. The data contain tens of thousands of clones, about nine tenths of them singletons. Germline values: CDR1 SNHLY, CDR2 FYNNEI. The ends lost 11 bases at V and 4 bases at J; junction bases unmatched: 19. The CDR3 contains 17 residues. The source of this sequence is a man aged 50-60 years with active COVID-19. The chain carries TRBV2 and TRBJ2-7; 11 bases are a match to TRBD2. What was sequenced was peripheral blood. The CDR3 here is CAAPPQVAGGPWYEQYF. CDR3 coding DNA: TGTGCCGCCCCGCCACAGGTAGCGGGAGGGCCTTGGTACGAGCAGTACTTC.